This T cell receptor beta chain emerged from a study of Graves' ophthalmopathy and Graves' hyperthyroidism. Whole-study context: Sampling took place at initial diagnosis, with peripheral blood obtained before any treatment. Regarding the study as a whole: Most thyroid clonotypes expanded beyond 0.001 frequency were also found in blood.

The authors used Ficoll-Paque density gradient centrifugation to separate PBMCs. The input was around 10 ml of fresh peripheral blood. This clonotype occurred many times. Its target is not known. Investigators amplified TCR beta CDR3 regions from RNA transcripts. Amplification began with first-round RT-PCR using HTBI primers, then second-round multiplex PCR was performed. TCRdb fed the multiplex PCR reads into MiXCR, producing one record per CDR3 protein. The sample includes 350,000 to 450,000 distinct CDR3 sequences, about 21% seen only once; the top ten take around 3%. What was sequenced was peripheral blood. The receptor's source is a woman in her late teens or twenties with stable Graves' hyperthyroidism.

The CDR3 bases are TGTGCCAGCAAACCGGGACAGCCAGGGGAGCAGTACTTC. It is translated as CASKPGQPGEQYF. The V gene is TRBV28, the J gene TRBJ2-7; 7 bases line up with TRBD1. Germline V CDR1 and CDR2: MDHEN, SYDVKM. CDR3 length: 13 residues. The V and J ends lost 7 bases and 7 bases, in that order; junction bases with no gene match: 10. Full variable domain (missing parts from reference TRBV28 and TRBJ2-7): DVKVTQSSRYLVKRTGEKVFLECVQDMDHENMFWYRQDPGLGLRLIYFSYDVKMKEKGDIPEGYSVSREKKERFSLILESASTNQTSMYLCASKPGQPGEQYFGPGTRLTVT.